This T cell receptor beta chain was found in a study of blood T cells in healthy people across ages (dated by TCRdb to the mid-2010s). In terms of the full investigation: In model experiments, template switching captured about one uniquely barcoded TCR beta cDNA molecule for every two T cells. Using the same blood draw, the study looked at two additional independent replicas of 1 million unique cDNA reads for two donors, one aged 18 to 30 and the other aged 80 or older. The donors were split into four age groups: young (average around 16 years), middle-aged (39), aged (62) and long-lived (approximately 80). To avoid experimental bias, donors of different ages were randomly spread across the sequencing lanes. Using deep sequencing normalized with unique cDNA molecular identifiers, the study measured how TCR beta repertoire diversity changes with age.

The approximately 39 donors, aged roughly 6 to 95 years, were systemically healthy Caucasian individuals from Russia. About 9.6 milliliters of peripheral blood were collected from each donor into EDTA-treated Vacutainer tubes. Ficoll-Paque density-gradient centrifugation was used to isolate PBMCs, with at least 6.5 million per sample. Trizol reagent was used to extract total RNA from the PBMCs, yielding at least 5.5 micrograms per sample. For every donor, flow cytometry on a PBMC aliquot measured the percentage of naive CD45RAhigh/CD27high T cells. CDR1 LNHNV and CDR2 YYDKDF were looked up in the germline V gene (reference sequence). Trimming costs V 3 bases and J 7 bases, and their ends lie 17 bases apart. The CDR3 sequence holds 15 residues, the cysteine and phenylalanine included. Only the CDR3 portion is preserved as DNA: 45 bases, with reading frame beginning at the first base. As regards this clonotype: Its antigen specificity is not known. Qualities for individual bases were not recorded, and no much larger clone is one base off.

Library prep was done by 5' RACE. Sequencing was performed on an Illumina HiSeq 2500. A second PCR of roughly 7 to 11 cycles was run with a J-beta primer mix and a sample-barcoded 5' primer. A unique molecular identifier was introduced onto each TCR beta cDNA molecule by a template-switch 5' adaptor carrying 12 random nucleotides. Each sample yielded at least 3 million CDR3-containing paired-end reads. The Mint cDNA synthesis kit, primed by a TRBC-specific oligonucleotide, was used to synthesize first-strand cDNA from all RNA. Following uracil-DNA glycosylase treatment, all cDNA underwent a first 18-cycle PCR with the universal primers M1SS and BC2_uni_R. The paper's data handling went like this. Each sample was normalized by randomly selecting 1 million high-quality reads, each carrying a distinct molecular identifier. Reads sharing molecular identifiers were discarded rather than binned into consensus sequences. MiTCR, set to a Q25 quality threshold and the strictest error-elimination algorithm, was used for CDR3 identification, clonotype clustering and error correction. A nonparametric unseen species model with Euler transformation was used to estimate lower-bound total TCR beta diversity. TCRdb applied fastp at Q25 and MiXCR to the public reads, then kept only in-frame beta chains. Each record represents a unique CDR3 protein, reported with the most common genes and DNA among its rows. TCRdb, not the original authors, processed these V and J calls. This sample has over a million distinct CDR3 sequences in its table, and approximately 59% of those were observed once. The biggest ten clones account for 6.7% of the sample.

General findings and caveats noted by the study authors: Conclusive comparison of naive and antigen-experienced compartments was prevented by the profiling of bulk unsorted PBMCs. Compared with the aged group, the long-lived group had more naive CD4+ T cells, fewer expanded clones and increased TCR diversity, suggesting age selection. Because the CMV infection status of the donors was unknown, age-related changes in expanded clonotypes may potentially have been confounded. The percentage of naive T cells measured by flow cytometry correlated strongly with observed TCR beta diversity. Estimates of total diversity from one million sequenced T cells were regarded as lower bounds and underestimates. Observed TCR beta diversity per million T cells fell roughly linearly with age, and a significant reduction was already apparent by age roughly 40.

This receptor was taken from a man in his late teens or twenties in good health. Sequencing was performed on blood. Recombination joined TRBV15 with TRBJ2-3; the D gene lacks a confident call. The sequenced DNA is TGTGCCACCAGCAGTAGCCTCTCGCCTACCTATACGCAGTATTTT. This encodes CATSSSLSPTYTQYF.